One and the same sample provided the 13 T cell receptor beta chains below, sequenced in a study of shared clonotypes between healthy human individuals. Here immunoSEQ multiplex PCR was the method, and the copy in TCRdb shows in-frame clones only, minus some. The sample yields hundreds of thousands of clones, around 77% seen once. Source material: PBMCs. The receptor set was obtained from a woman aged 40 to 50 in good health. Some clones in this sample may be carry-over from other donors' samples.

The chain employs TRBV27 and TRBJ2-1; possibly TRBD2 for D (5 bases). The CDR3 is 16 residues long. Germline loops: CDR1 MNHEY, CDR2 SMNVEV (reference sequence). V gave up 5 bases and J gave up 0 bases, with 14 bases separating them. Written as DNA, the CDR3 is TGTGCCAGCAGTCCCCCCGCGGGTGGCTCCTACAATGAGCAGTTCTTC. It encodes CASSPPAGGSYNEQFF.

The rearrangement links TRBV15 to TRBJ2-1; 7 bases agree with TRBD1. V dropped 0 bases and J dropped 9; count of bases not matched to a gene: 2. Germline assignment: CDR1 LNHNV and CDR2 YYDKDF (reference sequence). The CDR3 runs to 13 residues. The CDR3: CATSRDTGVEQFF. CDR3 in DNA: TGTGCCACCAGCAGAGATACAGGGGTTGAGCAGTTCTTC.

The chain combines TRBV4-2 with TRBJ2-7, with 7 bases that match TRBD2. Germline V gene data show CDR1 as LGHNA and CDR2 as YNFKEQ. CDR3 length: 14 residues. With 4 bases clipped from V and 4 bases from J, the junction kept 7 bases outside the gene matches. The CDR3 sequence is CASSLSSGPYEQYF. CDR3 nucleotides: TGTGCCAGCAGCCTTTCTAGCGGTCCATACGAGCAGTACTTC.

This clone has a handful of counts. The J gene is TRBJ1-2, the V gene TRBV18, with unresolved D. In germline, CDR1 is KGHSH, CDR2 LQKENI. The CDR3 is 12 amino acids. Trimming took off 0 bases at V and 10 bases at J, with 9 bases between the two ends. CDR3 nucleotides: TGTGCCAGCTCACCACCCCACGGTAACTACACCTTC. It translates to CASSPPHGNYTF.

The CDR3 DNA reads as TGCGCCAGCAGTCACTTTATAGGACTAGCGGGAAATGAGCAGTTCTTC. Encoded protein: CASSHFIGLAGNEQFF. This chain uses TRBV23-1 with TRBJ2-1; 12 positions match TRBD2. TRBV23-1 belongs to the ORF category, with a function that is uncertain. The CDR3 consists of 16 residues. V was clipped by 3 bases and J by 7 bases; unmatched bases: 7.

This chain joins TRBV28 and TRBJ1-2; perhaps TRBD1 as D (6 bases). The CDR3 length is 13 residues. Trimming left V 5 bases short and J 4 bases short, with 11 bases between. Germline V gene sequence: CDR1 MDHEN, CDR2 SYDVKM. The CDR3 nucleotides are TGTGCCAGCAGTCCCCAAGGGGGCTATGGCTACACCTTC. This encodes CASSPQGGYGYTF.

The V call is TRBV6-1, the J call TRBJ1-3; TRBD1 is a possible D gene (5 bases). The CDR3 consists of 13 residues. The germline CDR1 and CDR2 sequences are MNHNS and SASEGT. The V end was cut by 6 bases, the J end by 3 bases, with 9 bases between. CDR3 protein: CASRTEVGNTIYF. The CDR3 DNA sequence: TGTGCCAGCAGGACAGAGGTTGGAAACACCATATATTTT.

With regard to this clone: The sample contains more than one DNA sequence encoding this CDR3. CDR3 DNA sequence: TGTGCCAGCAGCGTAACTGGTATGAACACTGAAGCTTTCTTT. Protein product: CASSVTGMNTEAFF. This chain connects TRBV9 to TRBJ1-1; D ambiguous. Trimming left V 1 base short and J 0 bases short, with 7 bases between. Looked up from germline, CDR1 is SGDLS and CDR2 is YYNGEE. The CDR3 is 14 residues long.

This chain links TRBV28 with TRBJ2-1; perhaps TRBD2 as D (7 bases). Trimming took off 2 bases at V and 14 bases at J, with 13 bases between the two ends. The length of the CDR3 is 12 residues. The germline V gene has CDR1 MDHEN and CDR2 SYDVKM. The CDR3 bases are TGTGCCAGCAGTTTACGGGGGAGGGGGAAGTTCTTC. Translation gives CASSLRGRGKFF. Together with reference TRBV28 and TRBJ2-1, the CDR3 gives the full variable domain: DVKVTQSSRYLVKRTGEKVFLECVQDMDHENMFWYRQDPGLGLRLIYFSYDVKMKEKGDIPEGYSVSREKKERFSLILESASTNQTSMYLCASSLRGRGKFFGPGTRLTVL.

The chain recombines TRBV11-3 with TRBJ2-2; D possibly matches TRBD1 or TRBD2 (7 bases each). V shed 4 bases and J shed 7 bases, with 19 bases lying between them. The CDR3 covers 16 residues. Germline V gives CDR1 SGHNT, CDR2 YENEEA. The CDR3 is CASSSGGAPVGGELFF. In DNA, the CDR3 is TGTGCCAGCAGCTCAGGGGGGGCCCCTGTGGGCGGGGAGCTGTTTTTT.

This clone occurred a few times. This may arise from a read error, as a much more abundant clone is one base away. This chain joins TRBV7-9 and TRBJ1-2, with D unclear. The V gene's germline CDR1 is SEHNR and CDR2 FQNEAQ (reference sequence). The CDR3 runs to 12 residues. The CDR3 is CASSLGGFWTHF. The CDR3 DNA sequence: TGTGCCAGCAGCTTAGGAGGGTTTTGGACCCACTTC.

As for this clone: The final CDR3 position lacks the conserved phenylalanine or tryptophan, pointing to a likely read error. The chain is built from TRBV5-5 and TRBJ2-7; perhaps TRBD1 as D (6 bases). CDR3 length: 15 residues. Between the trimmed V and J ends, which lost 0 bases and 3 bases, there was a span of 13 bases. CDR1 is SGHKS, CDR2 YYEKEE, per germline (reference sequence). The CDR3 DNA reads TGTGCCAGCAGCTTGGCGGGCCAGGGGTACTACGAGCAGTACTTA. This codes for CASSLAGQGYYEQYL.

This clone was observed a handful of times. V gene TRBV27 combines with J gene TRBJ1-4, with D unclear. Trimming took 4 bases from V and 7 from J, leaving 19 bases between them. The germline V gene encodes CDR1 MNHEY and CDR2 SMNVEV (reference sequence). The CDR3 runs 16 residues. CDR3 in amino acids: CASSSGLQAATEKLFF. DNA of the CDR3: TGTGCCAGCAGTTCTGGGCTCCAGGCGGCTACTGAAAAACTGTTTTTT.